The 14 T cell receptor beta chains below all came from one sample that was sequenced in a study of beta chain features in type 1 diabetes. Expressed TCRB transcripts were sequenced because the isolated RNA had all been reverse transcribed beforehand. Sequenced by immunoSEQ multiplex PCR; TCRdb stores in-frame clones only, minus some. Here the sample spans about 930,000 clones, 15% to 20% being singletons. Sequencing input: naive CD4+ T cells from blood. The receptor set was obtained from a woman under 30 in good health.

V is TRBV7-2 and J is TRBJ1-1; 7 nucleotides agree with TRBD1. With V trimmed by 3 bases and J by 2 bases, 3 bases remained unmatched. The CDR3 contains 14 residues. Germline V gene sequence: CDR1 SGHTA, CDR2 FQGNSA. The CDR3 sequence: CASSLGQSNTEAFF. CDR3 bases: TGTGCCAGCAGCTTGGGACAGTCTAACACTGAAGCTTTCTTT.

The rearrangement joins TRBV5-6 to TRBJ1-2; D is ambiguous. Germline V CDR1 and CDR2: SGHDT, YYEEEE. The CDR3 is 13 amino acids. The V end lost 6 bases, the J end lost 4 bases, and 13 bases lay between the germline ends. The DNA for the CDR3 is TGTGCCAGCACCTCAGGCAGAAGCTATGGCTACACCTTC. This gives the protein CASTSGRSYGYTF.

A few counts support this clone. CDR3 protein: CASSQAQGRANGYTF. The CDR3 coding sequence is TGCGCCAGCAGCCAAGCCCAAGGTAGGGCGAACGGCTACACCTTC. The chain combines TRBV4-3 with TRBJ1-2; D gene unclear. V lost 1 base, J lost 8 bases, and 17 bases lay in between. Per germline, CDR1 LGHNA and CDR2 YSLEER. This CDR3 has 15 amino acids.

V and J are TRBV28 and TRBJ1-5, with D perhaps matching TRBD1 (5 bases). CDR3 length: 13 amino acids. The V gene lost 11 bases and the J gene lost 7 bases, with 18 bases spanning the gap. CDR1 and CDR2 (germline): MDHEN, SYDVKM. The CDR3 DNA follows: TGTGCCCACCGGGGCGGGGGTGGGCAGCCCCAGCATTTT. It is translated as CAHRGGGGQPQHF.

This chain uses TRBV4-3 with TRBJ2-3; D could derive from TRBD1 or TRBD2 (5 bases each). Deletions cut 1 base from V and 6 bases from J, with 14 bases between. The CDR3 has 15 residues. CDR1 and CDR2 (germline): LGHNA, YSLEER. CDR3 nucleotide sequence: TGCGCCAGCAGCCAAGTTCGGGACCCCAGGGATACGCAGTATTTT. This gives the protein CASSQVRDPRDTQYF.

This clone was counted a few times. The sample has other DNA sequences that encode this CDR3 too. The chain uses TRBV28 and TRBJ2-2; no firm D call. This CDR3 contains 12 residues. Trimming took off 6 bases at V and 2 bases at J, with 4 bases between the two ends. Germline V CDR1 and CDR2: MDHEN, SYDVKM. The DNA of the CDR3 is TGTGCCAGCAGGGTAAACACCGGGGAGCTGTTTTTT. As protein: CASRVNTGELFF. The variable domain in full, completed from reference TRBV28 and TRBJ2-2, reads DVKVTQSSRYLVKRTGEKVFLECVQDMDHENMFWYRQDPGLGLRLIYFSYDVKMKEKGDIPEGYSVSREKKERFSLILESASTNQTSMYLCASRVNTGELFFGEGSRLTVL.

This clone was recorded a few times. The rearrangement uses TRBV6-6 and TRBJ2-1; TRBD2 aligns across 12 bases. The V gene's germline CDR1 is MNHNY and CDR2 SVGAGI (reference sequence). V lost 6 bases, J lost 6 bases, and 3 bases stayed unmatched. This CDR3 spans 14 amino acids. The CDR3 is CASRSSGRVNEQFF. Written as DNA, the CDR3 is TGTGCCAGCAGGTCTAGCGGGAGGGTCAATGAGCAGTTCTTC.

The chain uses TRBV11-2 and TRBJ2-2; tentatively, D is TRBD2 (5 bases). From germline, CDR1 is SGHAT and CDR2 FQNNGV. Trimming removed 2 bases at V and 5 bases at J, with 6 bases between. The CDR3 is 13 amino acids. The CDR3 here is CASSLRETGELFF. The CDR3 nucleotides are TGTGCCAGCAGCTTAAGGGAGACCGGGGAGCTGTTTTTT.

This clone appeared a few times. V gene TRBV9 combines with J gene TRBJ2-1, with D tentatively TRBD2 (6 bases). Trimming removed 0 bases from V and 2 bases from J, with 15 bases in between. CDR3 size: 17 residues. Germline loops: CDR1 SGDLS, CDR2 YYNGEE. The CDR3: CASSVDRDSRTYNEQFF. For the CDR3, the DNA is TGTGCCAGCAGCGTAGACCGGGACTCCCGGACCTACAATGAGCAGTTCTTC.

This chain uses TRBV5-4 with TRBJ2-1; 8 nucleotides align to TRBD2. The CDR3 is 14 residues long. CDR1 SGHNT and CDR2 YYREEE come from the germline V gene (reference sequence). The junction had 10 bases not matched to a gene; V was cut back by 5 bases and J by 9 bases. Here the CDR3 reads CASRYTGGAGEQFF. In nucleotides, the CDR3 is TGTGCCAGCAGATATACGGGAGGGGCAGGTGAGCAGTTCTTC.

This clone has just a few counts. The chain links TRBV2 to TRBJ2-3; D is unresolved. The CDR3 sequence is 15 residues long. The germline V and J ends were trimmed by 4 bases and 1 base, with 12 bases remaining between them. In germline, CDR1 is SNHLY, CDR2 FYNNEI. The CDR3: CASSVGRDRTDTQYF. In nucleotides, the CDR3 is TGTGCCAGCAGTGTAGGGCGCGACCGCACAGATACGCAGTATTTT.

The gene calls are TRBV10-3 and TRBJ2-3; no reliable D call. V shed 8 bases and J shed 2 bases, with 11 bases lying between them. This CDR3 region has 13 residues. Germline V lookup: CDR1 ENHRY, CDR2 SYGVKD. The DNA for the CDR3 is TGTGCCATCGGTTCCCCCTTCACAGATACGCAGTATTTT. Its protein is CAIGSPFTDTQYF.

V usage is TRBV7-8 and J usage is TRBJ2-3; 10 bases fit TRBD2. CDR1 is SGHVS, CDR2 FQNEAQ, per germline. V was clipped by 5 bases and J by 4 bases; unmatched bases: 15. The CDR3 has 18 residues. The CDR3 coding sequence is TGTGCCAGCAGCCCCCCAAGCCGGACTAGCGGTTCCGCAGATACGCAGTATTTT. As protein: CASSPPSRTSGSADTQYF.

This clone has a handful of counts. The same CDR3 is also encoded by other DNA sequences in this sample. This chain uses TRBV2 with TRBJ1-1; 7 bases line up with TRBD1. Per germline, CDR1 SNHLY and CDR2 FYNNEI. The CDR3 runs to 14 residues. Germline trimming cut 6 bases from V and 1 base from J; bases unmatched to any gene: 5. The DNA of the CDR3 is TGTGCCAGCAGCTTCGACAGGGCGAACACTGAAGCTTTCTTT. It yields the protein CASSFDRANTEAFF.